These T cell receptor beta chains were read from a single sample in a study of shared clonotypes between healthy human individuals. The data were produced by immunoSEQ multiplex PCR, yet TCRdb's version contains in-frame clones alone and is incomplete. The data contain 2,500,000 or so clones, about 92% of them singletons. Sequencing used naive CD4+ T cells sorted from blood. The origin of the receptors is a man younger than 35 in good health. CDR3s include the opening cysteine and the closing phenylalanine or tryptophan. The D gene is left open where the match is weak. The size field is filled for only some rows; it gives once, few, many or a size class.

d_gene: .; j_gene: TRBJ1-1; abundance: .; v_gene: TRBV10-3; CDR3aa: CAISDRFSGEAFF; CDR3nt: TGTGCCATCAGTGACAGGTTCAGCGGCGAAGCTTTCTTT
d_gene: .; j_gene: TRBJ1-1; abundance: .; v_gene: TRBV5-4; CDR3aa: CASSLGGAGRAEAFF; CDR3nt: TGTGCCAGCAGCTTGGGAGGGGCCGGCCGGGCTGAAGCTTTCTTT
d_gene: .; j_gene: TRBJ1-4; abundance: .; v_gene: TRBV4-3; CDR3aa: CASSQEPGVLEKLFF; CDR3nt: TGCGCCAGCAGCCAAGAACCCGGGGTCTTGGAAAAACTGTTTTTT
d_gene: .; j_gene: TRBJ2-5; abundance: .; v_gene: TRBV4-1; CDR3aa: CASSQVVYQETQYF; CDR3nt: TGCGCCAGCAGCCAAGTGGTGTACCAAGAGACCCAGTACTTC
d_gene: TRBD2; j_gene: TRBJ2-5; abundance: .; v_gene: TRBV5-8; CDR3aa: CASSLGTSGGQETQYF; CDR3nt: TGTGCCAGCAGCTTGGGGACTAGCGGGGGACAGGAGACCCAGTACTTC
d_gene: TRBD2; j_gene: TRBJ2-1; abundance: .; v_gene: TRBV7-9; CDR3aa: CASSSSSGRILNEQFF; CDR3nt: TGTGCCAGCAGCTCTTCTAGCGGGAGGATATTAAATGAGCAGTTCTTC
d_gene: .; j_gene: TRBJ1-1; abundance: once; v_gene: TRBV5-4; CDR3aa: CASSFTGNTEAFF; CDR3nt: TGTGCCAGCAGCTTTACAGGTAACACTGAAGCTTTCTTT
d_gene: .; j_gene: TRBJ2-3; abundance: .; v_gene: TRBV27; CDR3aa: CASSLRGLAQYF; CDR3nt: TGTGCCAGCAGTTTACGAGGACTTGCGCAGTATTTT
d_gene: TRBD1; j_gene: TRBJ1-3; abundance: .; v_gene: TRBV11-2; CDR3aa: CASSPIRQGPFAGNTIYF; CDR3nt: TGTGCCAGCAGCCCTATCCGACAGGGTCCTTTCGCTGGAAACACCATATATTTT
d_gene: .; j_gene: TRBJ2-6; abundance: .; v_gene: TRBV25-1; CDR3aa: CASSESRSGANVLTF; CDR3nt: TGTGCCAGCAGTGAATCTCGCTCTGGGGCCAACGTCCTGACTTTC
d_gene: .; j_gene: TRBJ1-1; abundance: .; v_gene: TRBV5-4; CDR3aa: CASSFRGITEAFF; CDR3nt: TGTGCCAGCAGCTTCAGGGGTATCACTGAAGCTTTCTTT
d_gene: .; j_gene: TRBJ2-3; abundance: .; v_gene: TRBV5-6; CDR3aa: CASSPLGRGSTDTQYF; CDR3nt: TGTGCCAGCAGCCCGCTAGGGCGGGGAAGCACAGATACGCAGTATTTT
d_gene: TRBD2; j_gene: TRBJ2-1; abundance: .; v_gene: TRBV2; CDR3aa: CASSGLAGGSSYNEQFF; CDR3nt: TGTGCCAGCTCGGGACTAGCGGGAGGGAGCTCCTACAATGAGCAGTTCTTC
d_gene: TRBD2; j_gene: TRBJ2-1; abundance: .; v_gene: TRBV4-1; CDR3aa: CASRDALAGFNEQFF; CDR3nt: TGCGCCAGCAGGGACGCCCTAGCGGGGTTCAATGAGCAGTTCTTC
d_gene: TRBD1; j_gene: TRBJ1-2; abundance: .; v_gene: TRBV5-4; CDR3aa: CASSPGQGEFNYGYTF; CDR3nt: TGTGCCAGCAGTCCGGGACAGGGGGAGTTTAACTATGGCTACACCTTC
d_gene: .; j_gene: TRBJ2-5; abundance: once; v_gene: TRBV7-6; CDR3aa: CASSLGLSERETQYF; CDR3nt: TGTGCCAGCAGCTTAGGGCTGTCGGAGAGGGAGACCCAGTACTTC
d_gene: TRBD1; j_gene: TRBJ2-5; abundance: .; v_gene: TRBV9; CDR3aa: CASSWDREETQYF; CDR3nt: TGTGCCAGCAGCTGGGACAGGGAAGAGACCCAGTACTTC
d_gene: TRBD2; j_gene: TRBJ2-5; abundance: .; v_gene: TRBV11-3; CDR3aa: CASSAGGGEETQYF; CDR3nt: TGTGCCAGCAGCGCGGGGGGGGGCGAAGAGACCCAGTACTTC
d_gene: TRBD2; j_gene: TRBJ2-3; abundance: .; v_gene: TRBV2; CDR3aa: CASSPTSGLSTDTQYF; CDR3nt: TGTGCCAGCAGTCCGACTAGCGGGCTTAGCACAGATACGCAGTATTTT
d_gene: .; j_gene: TRBJ1-6; abundance: .; v_gene: TRBV30; CDR3aa: CAWSSLSYNSPLHF; CDR3nt: TGTGCCTGGAGTTCTCTCTCCTATAATTCACCCCTCCACTTT
d_gene: .; j_gene: TRBJ1-6; abundance: .; v_gene: TRBV1; CDR3aa: CTSSQDPGARIDSPLHF; CDR3nt: TGCACCAGCAGCCAAGACCCGGGGGCCCGTATCGATTCACCCCTCCACTTT
d_gene: TRBD2; j_gene: TRBJ2-5; abundance: .; v_gene: TRBV2; CDR3aa: CATRGGDPQETQYF; CDR3nt: TGTGCCACCCGGGGGGGGGACCCACAAGAGACCCAGTACTTC
d_gene: .; j_gene: TRBJ2-1; abundance: .; v_gene: TRBV10-3; CDR3aa: CAISDSWSSYNEQFF; CDR3nt: TGTGCCATCAGTGACAGCTGGAGCTCCTACAATGAGCAGTTCTTC
d_gene: .; j_gene: TRBJ2-3; abundance: .; v_gene: TRBV30; CDR3aa: CAWSGLDDFDTQYF; CDR3nt: TGTGCCTGGAGTGGTCTAGACGATTTTGATACGCAGTATTTT
d_gene: .; j_gene: TRBJ1-6; abundance: .; v_gene: TRBV25-1; CDR3aa: CASSRGSSYNSPLHF; CDR3nt: TGTGCCAGCAGTAGGGGGAGCTCCTATAATTCACCCCTCCACTTT
d_gene: TRBD1; j_gene: TRBJ2-3; abundance: .; v_gene: TRBV25-1; CDR3aa: CASRQGGRTDTQYF; CDR3nt: TGTGCCAGCCGACAGGGCGGTCGGACAGATACGCAGTATTTT
d_gene: .; j_gene: TRBJ2-5; abundance: .; v_gene: TRBV5-1; CDR3aa: CASSPPDSQETQYF; CDR3nt: TGCGCCAGCAGCCCGCCGGACAGCCAAGAGACCCAGTACTTC
d_gene: .; j_gene: TRBJ1-4; abundance: .; v_gene: TRBV25-1; CDR3aa: CASSDHIGRADEKLFF; CDR3nt: TGTGCCAGCAGTGATCACATAGGTCGCGCCGATGAAAAACTGTTTTTT
d_gene: .; j_gene: TRBJ2-7; abundance: .; v_gene: TRBV19; CDR3aa: CASSINQGPYEQYF; CDR3nt: TGTGCCAGTAGTATTAACCAGGGGCCCTACGAGCAGTACTTC
d_gene: .; j_gene: TRBJ2-7; abundance: .; v_gene: TRBV7-9; CDR3aa: CASSAWLGQGIYEQYF; CDR3nt: TGTGCCAGCAGCGCATGGTTAGGGCAGGGGATCTACGAGCAGTACTTC
d_gene: TRBD2; j_gene: TRBJ2-3; abundance: .; v_gene: TRBV2; CDR3aa: CASIKLAGSTDTQYF; CDR3nt: TGTGCCAGCATAAAACTAGCGGGATCCACAGATACGCAGTATTTT
d_gene: .; j_gene: TRBJ2-1; abundance: .; v_gene: TRBV2; CDR3aa: CASTVNNEQFF; CDR3nt: TGTGCCAGCACAGTAAACAATGAGCAGTTCTTC
d_gene: .; j_gene: TRBJ2-5; abundance: .; v_gene: TRBV5-1; CDR3aa: CASSLRGERETQYF; CDR3nt: TGCGCCAGCAGCTTACGAGGGGAGAGGGAGACCCAGTACTTC
d_gene: TRBD1; j_gene: TRBJ2-2; abundance: .; v_gene: TRBV18; CDR3aa: CASSPLGQAGGELFF; CDR3nt: TGTGCCAGCTCACCACTAGGACAGGCTGGCGGGGAGCTGTTTTTT
d_gene: .; j_gene: TRBJ1-6; abundance: .; v_gene: TRBV13; CDR3aa: CASSLREAPSYNSPLHF; CDR3nt: TGTGCCAGCAGCTTAAGGGAAGCCCCCTCCTATAATTCACCCCTCCACTTT
d_gene: .; j_gene: TRBJ2-2; abundance: .; v_gene: TRBV28; CDR3aa: CASSLEHNTGELFF; CDR3nt: TGTGCCAGCAGTTTAGAACATAACACCGGGGAGCTGTTTTTT
d_gene: TRBD1; j_gene: TRBJ2-7; abundance: .; v_gene: TRBV7-2; CDR3aa: CASSFQGADEQYF; CDR3nt: TGTGCCAGCAGCTTTCAGGGGGCTGACGAGCAGTACTTC
d_gene: .; j_gene: TRBJ2-7; abundance: .; v_gene: TRBV6-6; CDR3aa: CASSYSGSYEQYF; CDR3nt: TGTGCCAGCAGTTACTCCGGGAGCTACGAGCAGTACTTC
d_gene: .; j_gene: TRBJ2-2; abundance: .; v_gene: TRBV5-1; CDR3aa: CASSADGTTGELFF; CDR3nt: TGCGCCAGCAGCGCGGACGGAACCACCGGGGAGCTGTTTTTT
d_gene: .; j_gene: TRBJ2-3; abundance: .; v_gene: TRBV10-3; CDR3aa: CAISDSPQAQYF; CDR3nt: TGTGCCATCAGTGACTCCCCGCAGGCGCAGTATTTT
d_gene: TRBD2; j_gene: TRBJ2-1; abundance: .; v_gene: TRBV5-6; CDR3aa: CASRKRLAGGNEQFF; CDR3nt: TGTGCCAGCAGGAAAAGACTAGCGGGAGGCAATGAGCAGTTCTTC
d_gene: .; j_gene: TRBJ2-3; abundance: few; v_gene: TRBV7-9; CDR3aa: CASSGVTDTQYF; CDR3nt: TGTGCCAGCAGCGGAGTCACAGATACGCAGTATTTT
d_gene: .; j_gene: TRBJ2-3; abundance: once; v_gene: TRBV2; CDR3aa: CASSITTDTQYF; CDR3nt: TGTGCCAGCAGTATCACCACAGATACGCAGTATTTT
d_gene: TRBD1; j_gene: TRBJ1-3; abundance: .; v_gene: TRBV5-1; CDR3aa: CASSITGGTGNTIYF; CDR3nt: TGCGCCAGCAGCATAACAGGGGGCACTGGAAACACCATATATTTT
d_gene: .; j_gene: TRBJ2-7; abundance: .; v_gene: TRBV5-6; CDR3aa: CASSLGSVAYEQYF; CDR3nt: TGTGCCAGCAGCTTGGGGTCAGTGGCCTACGAGCAGTACTTC
d_gene: .; j_gene: TRBJ2-1; abundance: .; v_gene: TRBV27; CDR3aa: CASSLYDPGSYNEQFF; CDR3nt: TGTGCCAGCAGTTTATATGACCCGGGCTCCTACAATGAGCAGTTCTTC